Listed below are T cell receptor beta chains from one sample, sequenced in a study of identical twins. MiXCR, run by TCRdb on the 5' RACE reads, gives a single entry per CDR3 protein. The table lists approximately 220,000 distinct CDR3 sequences, around 6.9% of them singletons, with around 2.1% in the top ten. This sample also appeared in a second study, on yellow fever vaccine responses in identical twins.

The source material was memory (CD45RO+) T cells sorted from blood. The receptors derive from a woman younger than 35 in good health. The CDR3 runs from the conserved cysteine through the conserved F or W. The order of the fields is J gene, V gene, clone size, D gene, CDR3 protein, CDR3 DNA. A D gene is named only where the DNA matches it firmly. A row's size may be missing; if present it is once, few, many or a size class.

J gene: TRBJ1-4
V gene: TRBV5-1
clone size: many
D gene: TRBD1
CDR3 protein: CASSLSGGNEKLFF
CDR3 DNA: TGCGCCAGCAGCTTATCAGGGGGTAATGAAAAACTGTTTTTT

J gene: TRBJ2-6
V gene: TRBV27
clone size: few
D gene: .
CDR3 protein: CASSLRGESSGANVLTF
CDR3 DNA: TGTGCCAGCAGTCTCAGGGGGGAAAGCTCTGGGGCCAACGTCCTGACTTTC

J gene: TRBJ2-2
V gene: TRBV3-1
clone size: many
D gene: TRBD1
CDR3 protein: CASSQGQTGSGELFF
CDR3 DNA: TGTGCCAGCAGCCAAGGCCAGACAGGGTCTGGGGAGCTGTTTTTT

J gene: TRBJ1-5
V gene: TRBV12-3/TRBV12-4
clone size: .
D gene: TRBD1
CDR3 protein: CASRDNTGDQPQHF
CDR3 DNA: TGTGCCAGCAGAGACAACACAGGGGATCAGCCCCAGCATTTT

J gene: TRBJ1-6
V gene: TRBV14
clone size: .
D gene: .
CDR3 protein: CASSQVGNSPLHF
CDR3 DNA: TGTGCCAGCAGCCAAGTCGGCAATTCACCCCTCCACTTT

J gene: TRBJ2-1
V gene: TRBV12-3/TRBV12-4
clone size: many
D gene: .
CDR3 protein: CASSLREEGGEQFF
CDR3 DNA: TGTGCCAGCAGTTTACGGGAAGAGGGGGGTGAGCAGTTCTTC

J gene: TRBJ2-5
V gene: TRBV9
clone size: few
D gene: TRBD2
CDR3 protein: CASSVAGERGETQYF
CDR3 DNA: TGTGCCAGCAGTGTAGCGGGGGAGCGGGGTGAGACCCAGTACTTC

J gene: TRBJ2-3
V gene: TRBV7-2
clone size: few
D gene: TRBD2
CDR3 protein: CASSSGLAGGPTDTQYF
CDR3 DNA: TGTGCCAGCAGCTCAGGGCTGGCGGGGGGGCCCACAGATACGCAGTATTTT

J gene: TRBJ2-5
V gene: TRBV2
clone size: .
D gene: TRBD2
CDR3 protein: CASSPTNTGGPETQYF
CDR3 DNA: TGTGCCAGCAGCCCCACTAATACGGGGGGGCCGGAGACCCAGTACTTC

J gene: TRBJ2-2
V gene: TRBV4-2
clone size: few
D gene: TRBD1
CDR3 protein: CASSQEPTGTGTGELFF
CDR3 DNA: TGTGCCAGCAGCCAAGAACCGACAGGGACGGGCACCGGGGAGCTGTTTTTT

J gene: TRBJ1-4
V gene: TRBV2
clone size: many
D gene: TRBD1
CDR3 protein: CASSETDRADEKLFF
CDR3 DNA: TGTGCCAGCAGTGAAACGGACAGGGCTGATGAAAAACTGTTTTTT

J gene: TRBJ1-3
V gene: TRBV27
clone size: few
D gene: TRBD1
CDR3 protein: CASRGTSTGENTIYF
CDR3 DNA: TGTGCCAGCAGGGGGACCTCAACAGGGGAAAACACCATATATTTT

J gene: TRBJ2-2
V gene: TRBV7-3
clone size: .
D gene: TRBD1
CDR3 protein: CASSSGQLGTGELFF
CDR3 DNA: TGTGCCAGCAGCTCGGGACAGTTGGGTACCGGGGAGCTGTTTTTT

J gene: TRBJ2-2
V gene: TRBV5-1
clone size: .
D gene: TRBD2
CDR3 protein: CASSLSSGDTGELFF
CDR3 DNA: TGCGCCAGCAGCTTATCTAGCGGGGACACCGGGGAGCTGTTTTTT

J gene: TRBJ2-7
V gene: TRBV20-1
clone size: few
D gene: TRBD2
CDR3 protein: CSATQPLNLAAFSYEQYF
CDR3 DNA: TGCAGTGCTACTCAACCCCTGAACCTAGCGGCGTTCTCCTACGAGCAGTACTTC

J gene: TRBJ2-5
V gene: TRBV3-1
clone size: few
D gene: .
CDR3 protein: CASSQDPSPEETQYF
CDR3 DNA: TGTGCCAGCAGCCAAGATCCTTCACCTGAAGAGACCCAGTACTTC

J gene: TRBJ2-7
V gene: TRBV5-1
clone size: .
D gene: TRBD1
CDR3 protein: CASSQLTGRHEQYF
CDR3 DNA: TGCGCCAGCAGCCAACTGACAGGGCGGCACGAGCAGTACTTC

J gene: TRBJ2-7
V gene: TRBV7-2
clone size: many
D gene: TRBD2
CDR3 protein: CASSPKLAGYEQYF
CDR3 DNA: TGTGCCAGCAGCCCTAAGTTAGCGGGCTACGAGCAGTACTTC

J gene: TRBJ2-7
V gene: TRBV5-1
clone size: many
D gene: TRBD2
CDR3 protein: CASSPLVSSGGTSGEQYF
CDR3 DNA: TGCGCCAGCAGCCCGTTAGTATCTAGCGGGGGAACTTCAGGGGAGCAGTACTTC

J gene: TRBJ1-1
V gene: TRBV12-5
clone size: few
D gene: TRBD1
CDR3 protein: CASGLGTGSEAFF
CDR3 DNA: TGTGCTAGTGGTTTGGGGACAGGGTCTGAAGCTTTCTTT

J gene: TRBJ2-1
V gene: TRBV24-1
clone size: many
D gene: TRBD1
CDR3 protein: CATSDYRQGQFF
CDR3 DNA: TGTGCCACCAGTGATTACCGACAGGGTCAGTTCTTC

J gene: TRBJ2-2
V gene: TRBV3-1
clone size: many
D gene: TRBD2
CDR3 protein: CAPRGGSEGELFF
CDR3 DNA: TGTGCCCCCAGAGGCGGGAGCGAGGGGGAGCTGTTTTTT

J gene: TRBJ1-2
V gene: TRBV7-9
clone size: .
D gene: .
CDR3 protein: CASSGGDFGGYTF
CDR3 DNA: TGTGCCAGCAGCGGGGGGGACTTCGGGGGCTACACCTTC

J gene: TRBJ1-1
V gene: TRBV3-1
clone size: many
D gene: .
CDR3 protein: CASSQELTPGEAFF
CDR3 DNA: TGTGCCAGCAGCCAGGAACTTACCCCAGGAGAAGCTTTCTTT

J gene: TRBJ1-1
V gene: TRBV7-9
clone size: many
D gene: .
CDR3 protein: CASSSGVETEAFF
CDR3 DNA: TGTGCCAGCAGCTCCGGGGTGGAGACTGAAGCTTTCTTT

J gene: TRBJ2-7
V gene: TRBV2
clone size: .
D gene: TRBD2
CDR3 protein: CASRAGLGWSYEQYF
CDR3 DNA: TGTGCCAGCAGGGCGGGACTAGGCTGGTCCTACGAGCAGTACTTC

J gene: TRBJ1-5
V gene: TRBV19
clone size: many
D gene: .
CDR3 protein: CASSISGGQPQHF
CDR3 DNA: TGTGCCAGTAGTATTAGTGGCGGTCAGCCCCAGCATTTT

J gene: TRBJ2-3
V gene: TRBV7-2
clone size: few
D gene: TRBD2
CDR3 protein: CASSPGVAGVAQYF
CDR3 DNA: TGTGCCAGCAGCCCCGGGGTAGCGGGAGTGGCGCAGTATTTT

J gene: TRBJ1-5
V gene: TRBV10-3
clone size: many
D gene: .
CDR3 protein: CAISEGGGGQPQHF
CDR3 DNA: TGTGCCATCAGTGAGGGGGGAGGGGGTCAGCCCCAGCATTTT

J gene: TRBJ2-5
V gene: TRBV3-1
clone size: few
D gene: .
CDR3 protein: CASLSTGTIQETQYF
CDR3 DNA: TGTGCCAGCCTCTCAACAGGGACTATCCAAGAGACCCAGTACTTC

J gene: TRBJ2-5
V gene: TRBV6-6
clone size: .
D gene: .
CDR3 protein: CASSYGPETQYF
CDR3 DNA: TGTGCCAGCAGTTACGGTCCAGAGACCCAGTACTTC

J gene: TRBJ2-7
V gene: TRBV6-1
clone size: .
D gene: TRBD1
CDR3 protein: CASSRTGTGADEQYF
CDR3 DNA: TGTGCCAGCAGCCGTACCGGGACAGGGGCCGACGAGCAGTACTTC

J gene: TRBJ1-4
V gene: TRBV7-8
clone size: few
D gene: .
CDR3 protein: CASSHRDPGGEKLFF
CDR3 DNA: TGTGCCAGCAGCCACAGGGACCCGGGGGGTGAAAAACTGTTTTTT

J gene: TRBJ1-4
V gene: TRBV7-2
clone size: .
D gene: TRBD1
CDR3 protein: CASSLVGTGGEKLFF
CDR3 DNA: TGTGCCAGCAGCTTAGTCGGGACAGGGGGCGAAAAACTGTTTTTT

J gene: TRBJ2-3
V gene: TRBV4-1
clone size: many
D gene: TRBD2
CDR3 protein: CASSPLPLAGGPLDTQYF
CDR3 DNA: TGCGCCAGCAGCCCGCTACCACTAGCGGGAGGGCCATTAGATACGCAGTATTTT

J gene: TRBJ2-2
V gene: TRBV20-1
clone size: .
D gene: .
CDR3 protein: CSARDTGGTGELFF
CDR3 DNA: TGCAGTGCTAGAGATACTGGGGGAACCGGGGAGCTGTTTTTT

J gene: TRBJ2-7
V gene: TRBV28
clone size: many
D gene: .
CDR3 protein: CASSQTLLVHEQYF
CDR3 DNA: TGTGCCAGCAGCCAGACTCTCTTGGTCCACGAGCAGTACTTC

J gene: TRBJ1-4
V gene: TRBV5-1
clone size: many
D gene: TRBD1
CDR3 protein: CASSSPTPGQGAEKLFF
CDR3 DNA: TGCGCCAGCAGCTCGCCAACACCGGGACAGGGAGCAGAAAAACTGTTTTTT

J gene: TRBJ2-5
V gene: TRBV3-1
clone size: few
D gene: TRBD1
CDR3 protein: CASSQVAGGIQETQYF
CDR3 DNA: TGTGCCAGCAGCCAAGTCGCAGGGGGCATCCAAGAGACCCAGTACTTC

J gene: TRBJ2-6
V gene: TRBV3-1
clone size: .
D gene: .
CDR3 protein: CASSPPGGGANVLTF
CDR3 DNA: TGTGCCAGCAGTCCCCCCGGAGGCGGGGCCAACGTCCTGACTTTC